This T cell receptor beta chain was sequenced in a study of CXCR3-negative and CXCR3-positive naive CD8 T cells. Study-wide context: There were 130 million or so TRB reads altogether, and each library had about 1.5 +/- 0.3 million of them. General observations from the study: High diversity, comparable across both naive subsets, contrasted with much lower diversity in memory CD8+ cells. CXCR3-positive naive cells carried more hydrophobic TRB CDR3s than CXCR3-negative ones. Surface CD5 matched across naive subsets, and TRB CDR3 properties served to infer TCR strength. The study found that naive CXCR3-negative and CXCR3-positive cells shared TRBV-TRBJ usage, while memory cells differed.

cDNA libraries for TRB were generated by 5' RACE incorporating UMI labels. Each CDR3 protein gets one entry in TCRdb, which reprocessed the 5' RACE reads and gives no DNA. In total, the table holds about 84,000 distinct CDR3 sequences. The CDR3 is 13 residues long. Germline V gives CDR1 MDHEN, CDR2 SYDVKM. Note on this clonotype: The antigen is unknown.

The sequenced material came from naive CXCR3+ CD8+ T cells from blood. Documented subset: CD45RO-CCR7+CD27+CD95- naive CD8+ T cells expressing CXCR3 (TNR3+). The sequence was collected from a human donor in good health. Some clones in this sample may be carry-over from other donors' samples. This rearrangement joins TRBV28 to TRBJ2-7. CDR3 in amino acids: CASSFTAQWEQYF.